Listed below are T cell receptor beta chains from one sample, sequenced in a study of Ad26.COV2.S vaccination and SARS-CoV-2 variants. Assay: immunoSEQ multiplex PCR; the TCRdb copy retains only in-frame clones and omits some. The sample carries around 300,000 clones, roughly 90% recorded once. Sample: peripheral blood, taken in a trial of Ad26.COV2.S vaccine versus placebo. The receptors were sampled from a person aged 18-65 years who received the Ad26.COV2.S COVID-19 vaccine or a placebo. Each CDR3 is given with its conserved first and last residue. The D gene is left open where the match is weak. Not all rows give a size; the values are once, few, many and, for expanded clones, a class.

v_call	j_call	clone_size	d_call	cdr3_nt	cdr3_aa
TRBV21-1	TRBJ2-1	-	-	TGTGCCAGCAGCAAAGGGGAGGCTAGCGGGAGGTTGAATGAGCAGTTCTTC	CASSKGEASGRLNEQFF
TRBV24-1	TRBJ1-2	-	-	TGTGCCACCAGTGATAACAGGGTTTTCTATGGCTACACCTTC	CATSDNRVFYGYTF
TRBV4-1	TRBJ2-1	-	TRBD2	TGCGCCAGCAGCCAAGATAACGGGCGGGGGGGCTCCTACAATGAGCAGTTCTTC	CASSQDNGRGGSYNEQFF
TRBV6-4	TRBJ2-1	-	-	TGTGCCAGCAGTGTTGACCCGTACAATGAGCAGTTCTTC	CASSVDPYNEQFF
TRBV25-1	TRBJ1-4	-	-	TGTGCCAGCAGTGGGTTCATGTTTAATGAAAAACTGTTTTTT	CASSGFMFNEKLFF
TRBV7-3	TRBJ1-1	-	-	TGTGCCAGCAGCCCGGACCCTGAGTACACTGAAGCTTTCTTT	CASSPDPEYTEAFF
TRBV13	TRBJ2-5	-	TRBD2	TGTGCCAGCAGCTTAGGCCTCGCGCGGGGGGGCCAGGAGACCCAGTACTTC	CASSLGLARGGQETQYF
TRBV5-1	TRBJ2-3	-	-	TGCGCCCTAAAAGGGACGCCGTATTTT	CALKGTPYF
TRBV27	TRBJ2-7	-	-	TGTGCCAGCAGTTATTCCCGGGGAGACCTTCCCGAGCAGTACTTC	CASSYSRGDLPEQYF
TRBV5-5	TRBJ1-1	-	-	TGTGCCAGCAACTTGGCCGTACAGAGGAACACTGAAGCTTTCTTT	CASNLAVQRNTEAFF
TRBV15	TRBJ1-1	-	-	TGTGCCACCAGCAGGACACATGAAGCTTTCTTT	CATSRTHEAFF
TRBV7-6	TRBJ1-1	-	TRBD1	TGTGCCAGCAGCCTCCAGGGGGCCACTGAAGCTTTCTTT	CASSLQGATEAFF
TRBV7-2	TRBJ1-1	-	-	TGTGCCAGCAGCTTAGACGGGGGGTGGGACACTGAAGCTTTCTTT	CASSLDGGWDTEAFF
TRBV28	TRBJ2-3	-	TRBD1	TGTGCCAGCAGCTCCTGGACAGGGGGCGCGACAGATACGCAGTATTTT	CASSSWTGGATDTQYF
TRBV21-1	TRBJ2-3	-	-	TGTGCCAGCAGCCGCAGGGGAGGCACAGATACGCAGTATTTT	CASSRRGGTDTQYF
TRBV19	TRBJ1-1	once	-	TGTGCCAGTAAGGGCGGGATACCTTGGACTGAAGCTTTCTTT	CASKGGIPWTEAFF
TRBV7-9	TRBJ2-2	-	TRBD1	TGTGCCAGCAGCAGAAACAGGGGAACTAACGAGCTGTTTTTT	CASSRNRGTNELFF
TRBV19	TRBJ1-1	few	-	TGTGCCAGTAGATTTCAAGCGGGAGGAGGGGAAGCTTTCTTT	CASRFQAGGGEAFF
TRBV6-5	TRBJ1-5	-	TRBD1	TGTGCCAGCAGGTTTTCGGGACAGCTAAGCAAGCCCCAGCATTTT	CASRFSGQLSKPQHF
TRBV7-2	TRBJ1-2	few	TRBD1	TGTGCCAGCAGCTCGGGGACAGGGCGGTCCGCTTACACCTTC	CASSSGTGRSAYTF